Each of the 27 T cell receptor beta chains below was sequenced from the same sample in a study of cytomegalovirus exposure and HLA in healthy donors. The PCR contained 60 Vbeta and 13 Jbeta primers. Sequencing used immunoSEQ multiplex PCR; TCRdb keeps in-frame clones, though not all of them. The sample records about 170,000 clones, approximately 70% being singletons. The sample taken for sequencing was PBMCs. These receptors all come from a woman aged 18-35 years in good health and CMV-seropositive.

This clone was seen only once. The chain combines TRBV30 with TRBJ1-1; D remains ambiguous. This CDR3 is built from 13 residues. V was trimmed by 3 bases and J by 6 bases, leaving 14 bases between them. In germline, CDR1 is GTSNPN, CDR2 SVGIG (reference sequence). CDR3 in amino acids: CAWSRGARAEAFF. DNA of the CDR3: TGTGCCTGGAGCCGGGGAGCGAGGGCTGAAGCTTTCTTT.

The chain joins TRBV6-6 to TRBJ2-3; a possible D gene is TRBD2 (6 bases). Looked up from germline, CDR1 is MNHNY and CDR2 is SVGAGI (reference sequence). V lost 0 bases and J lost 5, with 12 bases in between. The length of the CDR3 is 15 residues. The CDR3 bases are TGTGCCAGCAGTTACTCGGAGGGGCGGGGAGATACGCAGTATTTT. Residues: CASSYSEGRGDTQYF.

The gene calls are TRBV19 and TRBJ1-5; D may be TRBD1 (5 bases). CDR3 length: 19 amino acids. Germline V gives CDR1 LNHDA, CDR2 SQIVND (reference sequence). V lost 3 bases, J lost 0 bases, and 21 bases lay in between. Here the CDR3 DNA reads TGTGCCAGTAGTATCTATCCAGGGCAAGGCTCATATAGCAATCAGCCCCAGCATTTT. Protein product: CASSIYPGQGSYSNQPQHF.

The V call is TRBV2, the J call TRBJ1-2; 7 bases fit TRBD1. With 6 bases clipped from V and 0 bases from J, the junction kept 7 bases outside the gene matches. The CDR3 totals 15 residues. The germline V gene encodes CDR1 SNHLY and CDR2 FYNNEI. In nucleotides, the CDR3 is TGTGCCAGCAGGGCGACAGGGTCCCCTAACTATGGCTACACCTTC. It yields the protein CASRATGSPNYGYTF.

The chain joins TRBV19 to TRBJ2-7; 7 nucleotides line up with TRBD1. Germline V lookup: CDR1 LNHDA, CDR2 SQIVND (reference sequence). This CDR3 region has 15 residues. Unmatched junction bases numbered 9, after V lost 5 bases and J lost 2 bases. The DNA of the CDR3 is TGTGCCAGTAGTCAGATTCCGGGACAGCCCTACGAGCAGTACTTC. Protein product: CASSQIPGQPYEQYF.

The DNA of the CDR3 is TGTGCCAGCAGTACGGCAGCGGGGCGATACACAGATACGCAGTATTTT. It yields the protein CASSTAAGRYTDTQYF. The chain has TRBV6-6 and TRBJ2-3; 7 bases line up with TRBD2. The junction had 10 bases not matched to a gene; V was cut back by 5 bases and J by 2 bases. There are 16 residues in the CDR3. Per germline, CDR1 MNHNY and CDR2 SVGAGI (reference sequence).

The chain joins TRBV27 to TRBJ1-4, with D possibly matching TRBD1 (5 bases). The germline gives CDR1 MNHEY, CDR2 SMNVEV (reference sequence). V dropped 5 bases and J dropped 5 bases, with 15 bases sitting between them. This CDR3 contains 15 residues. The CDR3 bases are TGTGCCAGCAGTCCCCTCCGGAGGGGAAATGAAAAACTGTTTTTT. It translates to CASSPLRRGNEKLFF.

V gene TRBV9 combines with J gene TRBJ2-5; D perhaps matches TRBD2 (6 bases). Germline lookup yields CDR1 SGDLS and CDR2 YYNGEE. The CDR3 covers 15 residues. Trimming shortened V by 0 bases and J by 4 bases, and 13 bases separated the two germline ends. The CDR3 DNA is TGTGCCAGCAGCGTAGATGAACCAGCGGGAGAGACCCAGTACTTC. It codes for CASSVDEPAGETQYF.

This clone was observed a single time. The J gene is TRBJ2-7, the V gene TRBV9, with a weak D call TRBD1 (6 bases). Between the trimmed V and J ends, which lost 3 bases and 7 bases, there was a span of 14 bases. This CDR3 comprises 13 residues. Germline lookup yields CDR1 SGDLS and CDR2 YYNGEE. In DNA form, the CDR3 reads TGTGCCAGCAGCGGCAGGGGCTCGGGGGAGCAGTACTTC. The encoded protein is CASSGRGSGEQYF.

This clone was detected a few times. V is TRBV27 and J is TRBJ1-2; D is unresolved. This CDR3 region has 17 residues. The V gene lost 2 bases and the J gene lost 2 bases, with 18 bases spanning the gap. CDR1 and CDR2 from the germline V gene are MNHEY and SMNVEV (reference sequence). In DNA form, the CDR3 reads TGTGCCAGCAGTTTAACCCCCCCGCGGACGGGAAACTATGGCTACACCTTC. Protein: CASSLTPPRTGNYGYTF.

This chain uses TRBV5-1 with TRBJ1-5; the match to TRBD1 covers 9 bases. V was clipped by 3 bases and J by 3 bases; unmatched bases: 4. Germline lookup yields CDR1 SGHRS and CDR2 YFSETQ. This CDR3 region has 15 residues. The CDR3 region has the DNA TGCGCCAGCAGCTGGGGGACAGGGCCCAATCAGCCCCAGCATTTT. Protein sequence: CASSWGTGPNQPQHF.

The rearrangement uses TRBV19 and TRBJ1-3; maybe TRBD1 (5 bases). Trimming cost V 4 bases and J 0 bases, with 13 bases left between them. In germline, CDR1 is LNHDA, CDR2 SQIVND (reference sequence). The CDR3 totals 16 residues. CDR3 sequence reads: CASSNYRQISGNTIYF. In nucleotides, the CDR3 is TGTGCCAGTAGTAACTACAGACAGATCTCTGGAAACACCATATATTTT.

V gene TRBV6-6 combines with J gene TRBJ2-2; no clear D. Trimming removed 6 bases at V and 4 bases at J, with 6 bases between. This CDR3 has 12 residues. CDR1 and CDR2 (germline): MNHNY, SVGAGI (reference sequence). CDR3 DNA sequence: TGTGCCAGCAGCCGGAGCACCGGGGAGCTGTTTTTT. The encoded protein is CASSRSTGELFF.

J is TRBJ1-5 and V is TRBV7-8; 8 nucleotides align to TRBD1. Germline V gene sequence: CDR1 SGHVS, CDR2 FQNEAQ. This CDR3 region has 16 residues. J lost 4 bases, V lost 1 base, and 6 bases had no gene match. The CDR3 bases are TGTGCCAGCAGCTTAGACGGACAGGGTGGGAATCAGCCCCAGCATTTT. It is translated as CASSLDGQGGNQPQHF.

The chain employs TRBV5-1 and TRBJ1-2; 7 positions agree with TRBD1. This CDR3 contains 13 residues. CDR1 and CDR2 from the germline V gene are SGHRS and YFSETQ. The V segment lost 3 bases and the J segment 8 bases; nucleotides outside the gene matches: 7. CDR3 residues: CASSSDRSWGYTF. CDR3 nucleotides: TGCGCCAGCAGCTCGGACAGGAGTTGGGGCTACACCTTC.

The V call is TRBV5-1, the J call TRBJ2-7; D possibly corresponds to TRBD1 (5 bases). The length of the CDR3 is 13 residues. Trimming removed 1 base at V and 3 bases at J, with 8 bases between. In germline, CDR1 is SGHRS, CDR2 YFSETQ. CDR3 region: CASSLRGNYEQYF. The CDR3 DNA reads TGCGCCAGCAGCTTGAGGGGTAACTACGAGCAGTACTTC.

The CDR3 reads CAWSKGDTETQYF. The CDR3 DNA is TGTGCCTGGAGTAAAGGGGACACAGAGACCCAGTACTTC. The genes are TRBV30 and TRBJ2-5, with D perhaps TRBD1 (6 bases). This CDR3 is built from 13 residues. The V end lost 2 bases, the J end lost 4 bases, and 11 bases lay between the germline ends. Germline CDR1 is GTSNPN and CDR2 is SVGIG (reference sequence). The full variable domain, completed using reference TRBV30 and TRBJ2-5, is SQTIHQWPATLVQPVGSPLSLECTVEGTSNPNLYWYRQAAGRGLQLLFYSVGIGQISSEVPQNLSASRPQDRQFILSSKKLLLSDSGFYLCAWSKGDTETQYFGPGTRLLVL.

The CDR3 loop is CAISGTGLGYTF. The CDR3 nucleotides read TGTGCCATCAGTGGGACAGGGCTCGGCTACACCTTC. The chain couples TRBV10-3 to TRBJ1-2, with 8 bases that match TRBD1. This CDR3 has 12 amino acids. CDR1 ENHRY and CDR2 SYGVKD come from the germline V gene. Trimming removed 4 bases from V and 8 bases from J; junction bases left unmatched: 3.

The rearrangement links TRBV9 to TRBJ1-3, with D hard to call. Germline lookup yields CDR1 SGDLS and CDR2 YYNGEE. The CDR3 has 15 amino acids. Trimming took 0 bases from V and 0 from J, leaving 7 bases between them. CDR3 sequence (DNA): TGTGCCAGCAGCGTAGGCCACAGCTCTGGAAACACCATATATTTT. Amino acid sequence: CASSVGHSSGNTIYF.

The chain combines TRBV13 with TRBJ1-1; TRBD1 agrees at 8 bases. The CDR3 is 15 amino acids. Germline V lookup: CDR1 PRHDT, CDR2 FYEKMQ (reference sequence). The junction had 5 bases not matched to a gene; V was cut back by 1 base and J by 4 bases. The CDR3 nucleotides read TGTGCCAGCAGCTTAGTGAACAGGGGGATCACTGAAGCTTTCTTT. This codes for CASSLVNRGITEAFF.

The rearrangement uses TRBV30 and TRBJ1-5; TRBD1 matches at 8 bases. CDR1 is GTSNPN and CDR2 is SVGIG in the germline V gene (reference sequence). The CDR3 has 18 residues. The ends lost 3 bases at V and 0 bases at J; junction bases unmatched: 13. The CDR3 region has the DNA TGTGCCTGGAGCCGTTCTAGGACAGGGAGAAATAGCAATCAGCCCCAGCATTTT. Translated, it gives CAWSRSRTGRNSNQPQHF.

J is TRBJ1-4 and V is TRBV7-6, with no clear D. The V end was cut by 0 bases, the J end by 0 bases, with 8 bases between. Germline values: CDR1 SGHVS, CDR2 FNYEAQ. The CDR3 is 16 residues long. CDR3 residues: CASSLAYPATNEKLFF. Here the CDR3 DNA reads TGTGCCAGCAGCTTAGCGTATCCTGCAACTAATGAAAAACTGTTTTTT.

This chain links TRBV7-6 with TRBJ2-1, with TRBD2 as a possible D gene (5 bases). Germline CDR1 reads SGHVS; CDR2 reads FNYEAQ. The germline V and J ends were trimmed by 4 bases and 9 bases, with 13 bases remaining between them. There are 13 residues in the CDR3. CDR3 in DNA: TGTGCCAGCAGCTCCCCCGGTCGGGGTGAGCAGTTCTTC. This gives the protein CASSSPGRGEQFF.

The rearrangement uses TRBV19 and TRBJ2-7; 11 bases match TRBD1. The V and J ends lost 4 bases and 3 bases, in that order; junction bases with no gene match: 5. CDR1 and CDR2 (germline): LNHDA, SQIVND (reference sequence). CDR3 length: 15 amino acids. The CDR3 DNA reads TGTGCCAGTAGTACCACGGGACAGGGGGTCTACGAGCAGTACTTC. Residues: CASSTTGQGVYEQYF.

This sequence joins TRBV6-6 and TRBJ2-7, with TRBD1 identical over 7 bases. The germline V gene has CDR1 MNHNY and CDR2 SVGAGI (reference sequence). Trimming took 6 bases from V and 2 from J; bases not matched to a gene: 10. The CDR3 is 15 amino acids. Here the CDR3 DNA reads TGTGCCAGCAGGTACGACAGGGTTGGAACCTACGAGCAGTACTTC. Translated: CASRYDRVGTYEQYF.

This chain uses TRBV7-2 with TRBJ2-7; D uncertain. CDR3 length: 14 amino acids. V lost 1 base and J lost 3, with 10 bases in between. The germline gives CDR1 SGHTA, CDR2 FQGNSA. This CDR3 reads CASSLVGQNYEQYF. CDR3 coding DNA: TGTGCCAGCAGCTTAGTTGGGCAAAACTACGAGCAGTACTTC.

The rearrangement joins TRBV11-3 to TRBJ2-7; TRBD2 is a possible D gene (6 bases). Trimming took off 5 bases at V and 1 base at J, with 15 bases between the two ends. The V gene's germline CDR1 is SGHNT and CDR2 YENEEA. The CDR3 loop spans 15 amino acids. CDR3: CASSRPGLISYEQYF. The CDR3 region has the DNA TGTGCCAGCAGCCGACCGGGACTCATATCCTACGAGCAGTACTTC.